This record covers a single T cell receptor (beta chain). Antigen: not known. The source of the sample is a study of cytomegalovirus exposure and HLA in healthy donors. Notes on the study in general: Reports credit the classifier with highly specific, highly sensitive diagnosis of cytomegalovirus status.

The J segment lost 7 bases and the V segment lost 6 bases, leaving 12 bases of the junction unmatched. The CDR3 loop spans 15 amino acids. Germline assignment: CDR1 SEHNR and CDR2 FQNEAQ (reference sequence). The protocol was immunoSEQ multiplex PCR, while the TCRdb copy is restricted to in-frame clones and leaves out a portion. The sample includes 220,000 or so clones, 75% to 90% of them seen just once. The clonotype was recovered from a woman in her thirties in good health and CMV-seropositive. Sequenced input: PBMCs. The chain joins TRBV7-9 to TRBJ1-2; TRBD1 agrees at 9 bases. CDR3 loop: CASRFGQGRCCGYTF. The CDR3 DNA follows: TGTGCCAGCAGATTCGGACAGGGGCGATGTTGTGGCTACACCTTC.